Below are 30 T cell receptor beta chains sequenced from a single sample in a study of T cell responses to AZD1222 COVID-19 vaccine. Profiled with immunoSEQ multiplex PCR; TCRdb holds only in-frame clones, not every one. Of 150,000 or so clones in the sample, 90% to 95% were seen once. Sequences were derived from peripheral blood, sampled on day 0 of AZD1222 vaccination. Receptors originate from an adult in good health.

This sequence joins TRBV3-1 (or the pseudogene TRBV3-2) and TRBJ2-2; 12 bases are a match to TRBD2. V was clipped by 0 bases and J by 6 bases; unmatched bases: 11. The CDR3 spans 19 residues. The germline V gene encodes CDR1 LGHDT and CDR2 YNNKEL (reference sequence). The CDR3 DNA is TGTGCCAGCAGCCAAGATCAGCTAGCGGGAGGGCCGGGCGCCGGGGAGCTGTTTTTT. The encoded protein is CASSQDQLAGGPGAGELFF.

The V call is TRBV4-1, the J call TRBJ1-6, with D tentatively TRBD1 (5 bases). This CDR3 has 15 residues. Looked up from germline, CDR1 is MGHRA and CDR2 is YSYEKL. Trimming left V 4 bases short and J 8 bases short, with 15 bases between. Here the CDR3 DNA reads TGCGCCAGCAGCCCACCGGGACGGGTGGATTCACCCCTCCACTTT. Translating it yields CASSPPGRVDSPLHF.

The genes are TRBV5-6 and TRBJ1-3, with 10 nucleotides matching TRBD1. V was pared by 3 bases and J by 5 bases, with 5 bases of the junction left unmatched. Looked up from germline, CDR1 is SGHDT and CDR2 is YYEEEE. The CDR3 runs to 15 residues. The CDR3 nucleotides read TGTGCCAGCAGCTATGGGACAGGGGTTCGAAACACCATATATTTT. Amino acids: CASSYGTGVRNTIYF.

This chain uses TRBV4-2 with TRBJ1-1, with a possible D match to TRBD1 (6 bases). V lost 7 bases and J lost 3, with 12 bases in between. The CDR3 runs to 13 residues. The V gene's germline CDR1 is LGHNA and CDR2 YNFKEQ. CDR3 protein: CASTGTMDTEAFF. The DNA of the CDR3 is TGTGCCAGCACCGGGACAATGGACACTGAAGCTTTCTTT.

V is TRBV11-2 and J is TRBJ2-1, with D possibly matching TRBD2 (5 bases). V was pared by 6 bases and J by 10 bases, with 19 bases between. The CDR3 sequence is 14 residues long. Germline CDR1 is SGHAT and CDR2 is FQNNGV. The CDR3 sequence: CASRWGVAETEQFF. The DNA for the CDR3 is TGTGCCAGCAGGTGGGGAGTTGCGGAGACGGAGCAGTTCTTC. Complete variable domain (other parts from reference TRBV11-2 and TRBJ2-1): EAGVAQSPRYKIIEKRQSVAFWCNPISGHATLYWYQQILGQGPKLLIQFQNNGVVDDSQLPKDRFSAERLKGVDSTLKIQPAKLEDSAVYLCASRWGVAETEQFFGPGTRLTVL.

The CDR3: CASSFDSGRAPDTQYF. The CDR3 DNA reads as TGCGCCAGCAGCTTCGATAGCGGGAGGGCCCCAGATACGCAGTATTTT. The rearrangement links TRBV5-1 to TRBJ2-3; TRBD2 aligns across 11 bases. J lost 4 bases, V lost 2 bases, and 6 bases had no gene match. This CDR3 comprises 16 residues. Germline lookup yields CDR1 SGHRS and CDR2 YFSETQ.

The rearrangement uses TRBV2 and TRBJ2-1; TRBD1 matches 7 bases. CDR1 and CDR2 from the germline V gene are SNHLY and FYNNEI. V shed 7 bases and J 5 bases; nucleotides not matched to a gene: 5. The CDR3 runs to 13 residues. The CDR3, as DNA: TGTGCCAGCACCTGGGACAGAAACAATGAGCAGTTCTTC. Amino acid sequence: CASTWDRNNEQFF. Complete variable domain (other parts from reference TRBV2 and TRBJ2-1): EPEVTQTPSHQVTQMGQEVILRCVPISNHLYFYWYRQILGQKVEFLVSFYNNEISEKSEIFDDQFSVERPDGSNFTLKIRSTKLEDSAMYFCASTWDRNNEQFFGPGTRLTVL.

This clone was seen only once. The V gene is TRBV6-2 or TRBV6-3, the J gene TRBJ1-6, with 9 bases lining up with TRBD1. Losses at the gene ends were 2 bases for V and 10 bases for J; bases not matched to a gene: 3. The CDR3 spans 14 residues. In germline, CDR1 is MNHEY, CDR2 SVGEGT. The CDR3 DNA is TGTGCCAGCAGTTACGGACAGGGGAACTCACCCCTCCACTTT. Its protein product is CASSYGQGNSPLHF.

The chain joins TRBV10-3 to TRBJ2-7; D might be TRBD1 (5 bases). This CDR3 region has 15 residues. Trimming pared 2 bases from V and 3 bases from J, leaving 14 bases between. Germline CDR1 reads ENHRY; CDR2 reads SYGVKD. CDR3 residues: CAISEVTQGIYEQYF. In DNA, the CDR3 is TGTGCCATCAGTGAGGTGACCCAGGGTATCTACGAGCAGTACTTC.

V usage is TRBV5-8 and J usage is TRBJ1-5; 8 bases map to TRBD1. Germline assignment: CDR1 SGHTS and CDR2 YDEGEE. J gave up 5 bases and V 6 bases, and 7 bases lay outside the gene matches. The CDR3 is 14 amino acids. CDR3 DNA sequence: TGTGCCAGCAACTCGGACAGGGCCTATCAGCCCCAGCATTTT. Its translation is CASNSDRAYQPQHF.

V and J are TRBV3-1 (or the pseudogene TRBV3-2) and TRBJ2-7; D is perhaps TRBD1 (5 bases). The CDR3 extends over 13 amino acids. V lost 2 bases, J lost 5 bases, and 10 bases lay in between. Germline V gene sequence: CDR1 LGHDT, CDR2 YNNKEL (reference sequence). The CDR3 bases are TGTGCCAGCAGCCAATCCAGGGATGACGAGCAGTACTTC. Translating it yields CASSQSRDDEQYF.

This clone was counted between two and nine times. The chain links TRBV4-2 to TRBJ2-1; D perhaps matches TRBD2 (7 bases). CDR3 length equals 16 residues. V was shortened by 1 base and J by 8 bases, with 18 bases between the two germline ends. Per germline, CDR1 LGHNA and CDR2 YNFKEQ. The CDR3 DNA sequence: TGTGCCAGCAGCCAAGCTGTGGGGGGGCCAGGAGATGAGCAGTTCTTC. Protein: CASSQAVGGPGDEQFF.

V and J are TRBV3-1 (or the pseudogene TRBV3-2) and TRBJ2-2; possible D gene TRBD2, 6 bases. CDR1 and CDR2 from the germline V gene are LGHDT and YNNKEL (reference sequence). Trimming took off 1 base at V and 1 base at J, with 7 bases between the two ends. This CDR3 contains 15 residues. The CDR3 region has the DNA TGTGCCAGCAGCCAAGGGACTAAGAACACCGGGGAGCTGTTTTTT. Protein: CASSQGTKNTGELFF.

The J gene is TRBJ1-5, the V gene TRBV12-3 or TRBV12-4; D may be TRBD1 (6 bases). CDR3 length equals 13 residues. V was clipped by 6 bases and J by 0 bases, with 6 bases between them. The CDR3 coding sequence is TGTGCCAGCAGCAGGGGTAGCAATCAGCCCCAGCATTTT. Translating gives CASSRGSNQPQHF.

The chain combines TRBV3-1 (or the pseudogene TRBV3-2) with TRBJ2-7; 9 positions match TRBD2. The J segment lost 4 bases and the V segment lost 0 bases, leaving 4 bases of the junction unmatched. CDR1 and CDR2 (germline): LGHDT, YNNKEL (reference sequence). This CDR3 spans 15 amino acids. The CDR3 DNA follows: TGTGCCAGCAGCCAAGATTATAGCGGGAGTTACGAGCAGTACTTC. Protein sequence: CASSQDYSGSYEQYF.

The gene calls are TRBV6-5 and TRBJ1-3, with TRBD1 as a possible D gene (5 bases). Between the trimmed V and J ends, which lost 9 bases and 2 bases, there was a span of 11 bases. CDR1 and CDR2 (germline): MNHEY, SVGAGI. This CDR3 contains 13 residues. The CDR3 protein is CASHGAPGNTIYF. CDR3 DNA sequence: TGTGCCAGTCATGGGGCGCCTGGAAACACCATATATTTT.

The chain's CDR3 is CASSPPSSASGNTIYF. The DNA for the CDR3 is TGTGCCAGCAGCCCCCCATCTTCTGCCTCTGGAAACACCATATATTTT. V usage is TRBV7-9 and J usage is TRBJ1-3; D remains ambiguous. Germline CDR1 and CDR2: SEHNR and FQNEAQ (reference sequence). The CDR3 has 16 residues. V gave up 5 bases and J gave up 0 bases, with 14 bases separating them.

The rearrangement joins TRBV3-1 (or the pseudogene TRBV3-2) to TRBJ2-5, with a tentative D call TRBD2 (6 bases). V lost 0 bases to trimming and J lost 1 base, with 15 bases between them. Germline loops: CDR1 LGHDT, CDR2 YNNKEL (reference sequence). This CDR3 is 17 amino acids long. CDR3 sequence reads: CASSQEGRGRSQETQYF. CDR3 sequence (DNA): TGTGCCAGCAGCCAAGAAGGGCGGGGTAGGTCCCAAGAGACCCAGTACTTC.

The chain carries TRBV11-2 and TRBJ1-2, with TRBD1 matching over 9 bases. Germline V gene sequence: CDR1 SGHAT, CDR2 FQNNGV. The CDR3 consists of 16 residues. J lost 7 bases, V lost 0 bases, and 9 bases had no gene match. The CDR3 bases are TGTGCCAGCAGCTTAGATCCGACCGGGACAGGGACTGGCTACACCTTC. Encoded protein: CASSLDPTGTGTGYTF.

The chain has TRBV2 and TRBJ1-6; tentatively, D is TRBD1 (6 bases). Trimming removed 0 bases at V and 5 bases at J, with 17 bases between. Germline V gives CDR1 SNHLY, CDR2 FYNNEI. The CDR3 length is 18 residues. In DNA, the CDR3 is TGTGCCAGCAGTGAAGCACCGGGGGGGGCCCTGAATAATTCACCCCTCCACTTT. Residues: CASSEAPGGALNNSPLHF.

The chain joins TRBV2 to TRBJ1-1, with D possibly being TRBD1 (6 bases). Germline V gene sequence: CDR1 SNHLY, CDR2 FYNNEI. Trimming stripped 6 bases from V and 0 bases from J, with 11 bases between. This CDR3 spans 14 amino acids. As DNA, the CDR3 is TGTGCCAGCAGGGTGGGACACATGAACACTGAAGCTTTCTTT. It codes for CASRVGHMNTEAFF. The variable domain in full, with the rest retrieved from reference TRBV2 and TRBJ1-1, is EPEVTQTPSHQVTQMGQEVILRCVPISNHLYFYWYRQILGQKVEFLVSFYNNEISEKSEIFDDQFSVERPDGSNFTLKIRSTKLEDSAMYFCASRVGHMNTEAFFGQGTRLTVV.

This chain joins TRBV23-1 and TRBJ1-2; D remains unclear. TRBV23-1 has ORF status, its function being uncertain. CDR3 length: 17 residues. Deletions cut 0 bases from V and 6 bases from J, with 20 bases between. The CDR3 DNA sequence: TGCGCCAGCAGTCAATCACCCAGTCGGGGAAGGGTCGATGGCTACACCTTC. The encoded protein is CASSQSPSRGRVDGYTF.

The chain has TRBV9 and TRBJ2-1; 10 bases match TRBD1. Germline values: CDR1 SGDLS, CDR2 YYNGEE. The J segment lost 6 bases and the V segment lost 0 bases, leaving 3 bases of the junction unmatched. This CDR3 spans 15 amino acids. CDR3 sequence: CASSVAGQGGNEQFF. CDR3 bases: TGTGCCAGCAGCGTAGCTGGACAGGGGGGCAATGAGCAGTTCTTC. The whole variable domain, filled in from reference TRBV9 and TRBJ2-1, reads DSGVTQTPKHLITATGQRVTLRCSPRSGDLSVYWYQQSLDQGLQFLIQYYNGEERAKGNILERFSAQQFPDLHSELNLSSLELGDSALYFCASSVAGQGGNEQFFGPGTRLTVL.

The genes are TRBV6-4 and TRBJ2-5; weak D call: TRBD2 (5 bases). Deletions cut 9 bases from V and 2 bases from J, with 16 bases between. The CDR3 sequence is 14 residues long. CDR1 is MRHNA, CDR2 SNTAGT, per germline. The CDR3 sequence is CARFLPRGQETQYF. The CDR3 DNA sequence: TGTGCCAGGTTTCTCCCCCGGGGACAAGAGACCCAGTACTTC.

The V and J genes are TRBV27 and TRBJ1-2; D possibly corresponds to TRBD1 (5 bases). From germline, CDR1 is MNHEY and CDR2 SMNVEV (reference sequence). This CDR3 has 12 residues. The ends were cut back, 3 bases at V and 8 bases at J, with 10 bases in the middle. The CDR3 DNA sequence: TGTGCCAGCAGTTTGGCGGGGGTAGGCTACACCTTC. Amino acid sequence: CASSLAGVGYTF.

This clone turned up a few times. CDR3 in DNA: TGTGCCAGCAGCTTACTTAGCGGAGACTCCTACGAGCAGTACTTC. Its protein product is CASSLLSGDSYEQYF. The chain carries TRBV11-1 and TRBJ2-7; possibly TRBD2 for D (6 bases). V lost 2 bases to trimming and J lost 0 bases, with 11 bases between them. Germline V CDR1 and CDR2: SGHAT, FQDESV (reference sequence). This CDR3 has 15 residues.

In its sample, this clone is medium-sized (0.01 to 0.1%). The chain has TRBV6-1 and TRBJ2-7; TRBD2 aligns across 9 bases. Germline V gene lookup returns CDR1 MNHNS and CDR2 SASEGT. This CDR3 has 15 residues. V lost 3 bases and J lost 5; bases outside the gene matches: 8. The CDR3 reads CASSDEAAGGHEQYF. The DNA of the CDR3 is TGTGCCAGCAGTGATGAGGCAGCGGGGGGCCACGAGCAGTACTTC.

The rearrangement uses TRBV5-6 and TRBJ2-7; D unresolved. Germline V lookup: CDR1 SGHDT, CDR2 YYEEEE. The CDR3 runs 13 residues. Trimming took 2 bases from V and 3 from J, leaving 9 bases between them. CDR3 amino acids: CASSFRASYEQYF. The CDR3 nucleotides read TGTGCCAGCAGCTTTAGGGCTAGCTACGAGCAGTACTTC.

The J gene is TRBJ2-2, the V gene TRBV11-2; maybe TRBD1 (7 bases). The V gene lost 5 bases and the J gene lost 5 bases, with 15 bases spanning the gap. The CDR3 covers 15 residues. The V gene's germline CDR1 is SGHAT and CDR2 FQNNGV. This CDR3 is CASSLLTGTTGELFF. CDR3 nucleotide sequence: TGTGCCAGCAGCCTATTGACAGGGACTACCGGGGAGCTGTTTTTT.

V and J are TRBV19 and TRBJ1-3; D is uncertain. This CDR3 is built from 13 residues. Trimming took off 3 bases at V and 1 base at J, with 4 bases between the two ends. Germline V gene data show CDR1 as LNHDA and CDR2 as SQIVND (reference sequence). CDR3 amino acids: CASSMGSGNTIYF. The CDR3 region has the DNA TGTGCCAGTAGTATGGGATCTGGAAACACCATATATTTT.